Sequencing of this TCR beta chain was carried out in a study of human T cells and chemical hapten exposure. As for time point: patch test 3, about 24 weeks after DPC sensitization. Treatment denoted: therapeutic diphenylcyclopropenone sensitization with weekly scalp DPC. From the RACE reads, TCRdb called clonotypes with MiXCR, one entry per CDR3 protein. The repertoire holds roughly 50,000 distinct CDR3 sequences, with roughly a tenth as singletons. Germline CDR1 reads MGHRA; CDR2 reads YSYEKL. This CDR3 contains 15 residues. Trimming took 0 bases from V and 3 from J, leaving 12 bases between them. The sequences come from whole blood, collected in connection with sensitization to the hapten diphenylcyclopropenone (DPC). This TCR derives from a woman between 40 and 50 years old with alopecia areata. Some clones in this sample may be carry-over from other donors' samples. The chain employs TRBV4-1 and TRBJ2-7; D gene unclear. The CDR3 sequence is CASSQEGFLSYEQYF. In DNA, the CDR3 is TGCGCCAGCAGCCAAGAGGGGTTTTTGAGCTACGAGCAGTACTTC.